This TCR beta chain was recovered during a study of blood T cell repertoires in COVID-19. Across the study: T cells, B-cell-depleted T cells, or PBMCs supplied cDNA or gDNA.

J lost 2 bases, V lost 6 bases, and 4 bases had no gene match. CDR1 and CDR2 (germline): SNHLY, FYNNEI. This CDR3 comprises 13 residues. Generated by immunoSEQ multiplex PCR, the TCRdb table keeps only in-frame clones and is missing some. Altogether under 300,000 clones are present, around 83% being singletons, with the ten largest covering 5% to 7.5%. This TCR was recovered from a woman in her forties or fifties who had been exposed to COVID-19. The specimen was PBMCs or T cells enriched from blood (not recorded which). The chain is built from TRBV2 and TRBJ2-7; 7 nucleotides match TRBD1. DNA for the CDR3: TGTGCCAGCAGCCGGGACAGAGCCTACGAGCAGTACTTC. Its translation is CASSRDRAYEQYF.